A single sample is the source of the 8 T cell receptor beta chains below, sequenced in a study of cytomegalovirus exposure and HLA in healthy donors. Use of 60 Vbeta and 13 Jbeta primers characterized the PCR. Only in-frame clones appear in the TCRdb table, and some are missing; sequencing was by immunoSEQ multiplex PCR. The sample holds over 200,000 clones, 82% seen once. Sequencing used PBMCs. The receptors originated from a woman aged 40 to 55 in good health and CMV-seropositive.

The V and J genes are TRBV7-8 and TRBJ2-5, with 13 nucleotides matching TRBD2. The V gene's germline CDR1 is SGHVS and CDR2 FQNEAQ. V lost 3 bases, J lost 5 bases, and 6 bases stayed unmatched. This CDR3 spans 16 amino acids. The CDR3: CASSFRLAGGQETQYF. In DNA form, the CDR3 reads TGTGCCAGCAGCTTCCGACTAGCGGGAGGACAGGAGACCCAGTACTTC.

J is TRBJ2-2 and V is TRBV6-6; TRBD1 aligns across 8 bases. The CDR3 is made up of 14 amino acids. The germline V gene encodes CDR1 MNHNY and CDR2 SVGAGI (reference sequence). The V gene end was trimmed by 7 bases and the J gene end by 7 bases; junction bases not matched to a gene: 8. The DNA of the CDR3 is TGTGCCAGCAACCAACAGGGGGACGGCGGGGAGCTGTTTTTT. Its translation is CASNQQGDGGELFF.

This rearrangement joins TRBV4-3 to TRBJ1-6; D possibly corresponds to TRBD1 (6 bases). V lost 1 base to trimming and J lost 9 bases, with 16 bases between them. Looked up from germline, CDR1 is LGHNA and CDR2 is YSLEER. The CDR3 contains 16 residues. CDR3 DNA sequence: TGCGCCAGCAGCCAAGCCCGGGACAATGAAGTTTCACCCCTCCACTTT. Encoded protein: CASSQARDNEVSPLHF.

The V call is TRBV11-1, the J call TRBJ2-7; D remains ambiguous. The V and J ends lost 7 bases and 0 bases respectively, with 10 bases between them. Germline CDR1 is SGHAT and CDR2 is FQDESV (reference sequence). The CDR3 has 13 amino acids. The CDR3 is CASTYGYSYEQYF. DNA for the CDR3: TGTGCCAGCACCTACGGGTACTCCTACGAGCAGTACTTC.

The rearrangement joins TRBV15 to TRBJ2-3; the D gene is possibly TRBD1 (6 bases). Trimming took off 2 bases at V and 5 bases at J, with 11 bases between the two ends. This CDR3 spans 14 amino acids. Germline V gives CDR1 LNHNV, CDR2 YYDKDF (reference sequence). This CDR3 reads CATSRIVQGDTQYF. The CDR3 bases are TGTGCCACCAGCAGAATTGTACAGGGAGATACGCAGTATTTT.

This clone was counted a few times. The CDR3 reads CASSFGAQYTEAFF. The CDR3, as DNA: TGTGCCAGCAGTTTTGGGGCTCAGTACACTGAAGCTTTCTTT. The genes are TRBV27 and TRBJ1-1, with D possibly being TRBD1 (5 bases). The CDR3 is 14 amino acids. Trimming removed 3 bases at V and 3 bases at J, with 11 bases between. Germline CDR1 MNHEY, CDR2 SMNVEV (reference sequence).

The rearrangement joins TRBV29-1 to TRBJ1-2; maybe TRBD1 (5 bases). The CDR3 is made up of 12 amino acids. Germline loops: CDR1 SQVTM, CDR2 ANQGSEA. The CDR3: CSTVGRGVGYTF. CDR3 nucleotides: TGCAGTACTGTTGGGAGGGGCGTGGGCTACACCTTC.

The chain combines TRBV6-4 with TRBJ2-1; D may be TRBD2 (5 bases). CDR1 and CDR2 (germline): MRHNA, SNTAGT. V lost 8 bases and J 9 bases, leaving 14 bases between the germline ends. This CDR3 has 12 amino acids. The CDR3 DNA reads TGTGCCAGCGGCCGGACGGGAAGTGAGCAGTTCTTC. Translating it yields CASGRTGSEQFF.